The clone carrying this T cell receptor beta chain appeared once. Antigen: not known. This sample stems from a study of T cell clonotyping in hematopoietic cell transplantation. As for the study in general: Recipients' pretransplant samples followed cytoreduction. Findings and limits, study-wide: At the given depth, recipient repertoires were over 97% de novo clonotypes.

The data were produced by immunoSEQ multiplex PCR, yet TCRdb's version contains in-frame clones alone and is incomplete. The data show several hundred clones, over 90% seen once. Time point of the sample: recipient sample about 28 days before transplant, after cytoreduction. The CDR3 spans 16 residues. The V gene's germline CDR1 is LNHDA and CDR2 SQIVND (reference sequence). V was shortened by 5 bases and J by 1 base, with 17 bases between the two germline ends. The sequenced sample was peripheral blood mononuclear cells, obtained before stem cell transplant. This TCR was recovered from a woman between 40 and 55 years old with acute myeloid leukemia. Some clones in this sample may be carry-over from other donors' samples. V usage is TRBV19 and J usage is TRBJ1-1, with a weak D call TRBD1 (5 bases). In nucleotides, the CDR3 is TGTGCCAGTAGTTTGCGAAGGGGCCGATGGAACACTGAAGCTTTCTTT. Translation gives CASSLRRGRWNTEAFF.